Described below is a single T cell receptor beta chain sequence and its context. The antigen is undetermined. Germline CDR1 is GTSNPN and CDR2 is SVGIG (reference sequence). V was shortened by 3 bases and J by 7 bases, with 12 bases between the two germline ends. This CDR3 contains 12 residues. Stated time point: peripheral blood 6 weeks after treatment start. Each patient's cancer was a locally advanced or metastatic urothelial carcinoma. The sample originates from a study of PD-L1 blockade in urothelial cancer. Across the whole study: Median T cell yield per blood sample was 110,000 to 150,000 cells.

General study results and limits: Patients with below-median pretreatment blood clonality survived longer.

Spiking each PCR with synthetic TCR analog templates was performed. Data came from immunoSEQ multiplex PCR; TCRdb stores just in-frame clones and leaves some out. The data contain around 30,000 clones, approximately 80% of them singletons. The chain employs TRBV30 and TRBJ1-1, with D hard to call. This TCR was recovered from a man between 65 and 85 years old with urothelial cancer. The sequences come from PBMCs, collected around atezolizumab (anti-PD-L1) treatment. The CDR3 protein is CAWSRNSFEAFF. In DNA form, the CDR3 reads TGTGCCTGGAGCCGAAACAGCTTTGAAGCTTTCTTT.